The clone carrying this T cell receptor beta chain was recorded once. The data were obtained in a study of blood T cell repertoires in COVID-19. About the study: Collection of acute and convalescent COVID-19 samples took place in the United States, Italy and Spain. PBMCs, B-cell-depleted T cells, or T cells provided the cDNA or gDNA that made up the material.

V lost 4 bases and J 11 bases, leaving 17 bases between the germline ends. Germline V gene sequence: CDR1 MNHEY, CDR2 SMNVEV (reference sequence). The CDR3 runs 13 residues. Original handling: Researchers report that nucleated cell counts were estimated from reference gene primer amplification. Repertoires were generated with immunoSEQ multiplex PCR, while TCRdb's copy carries only in-frame clones and drops some. V and J calls and clone size are given by that table; D and trimming were obtained from the DNA. The sample lists 200,000 or so clones; over 80% were seen once. The chain uses TRBV27 and TRBJ1-1, with D possibly matching TRBD1 (5 bases). This receptor was identified in a woman in her thirties or forties with acute or convalescent COVID-19. Sequenced input: peripheral blood. CDR3 DNA sequence: TGTGCCAGCAGTTCCCTGGACAAGCTCCGGGCTTTCTTT. This sequence encodes CASSSLDKLRAFF.